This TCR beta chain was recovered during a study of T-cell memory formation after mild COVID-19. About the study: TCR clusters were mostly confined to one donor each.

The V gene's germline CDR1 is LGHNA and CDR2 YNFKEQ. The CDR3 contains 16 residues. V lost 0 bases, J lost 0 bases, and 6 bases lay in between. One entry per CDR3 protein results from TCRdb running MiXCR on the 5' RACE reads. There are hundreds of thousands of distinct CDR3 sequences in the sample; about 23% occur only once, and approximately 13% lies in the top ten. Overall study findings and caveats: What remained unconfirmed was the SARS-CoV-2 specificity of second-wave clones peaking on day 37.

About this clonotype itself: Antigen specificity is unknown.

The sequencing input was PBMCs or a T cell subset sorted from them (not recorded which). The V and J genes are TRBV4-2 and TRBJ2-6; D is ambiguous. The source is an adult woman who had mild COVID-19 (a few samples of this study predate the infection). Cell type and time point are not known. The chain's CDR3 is CASSQDGSSGANVLTF. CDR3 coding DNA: TGTGCCAGCAGCCAAGATGGGTCCTCTGGGGCCAACGTCCTGACTTTC.